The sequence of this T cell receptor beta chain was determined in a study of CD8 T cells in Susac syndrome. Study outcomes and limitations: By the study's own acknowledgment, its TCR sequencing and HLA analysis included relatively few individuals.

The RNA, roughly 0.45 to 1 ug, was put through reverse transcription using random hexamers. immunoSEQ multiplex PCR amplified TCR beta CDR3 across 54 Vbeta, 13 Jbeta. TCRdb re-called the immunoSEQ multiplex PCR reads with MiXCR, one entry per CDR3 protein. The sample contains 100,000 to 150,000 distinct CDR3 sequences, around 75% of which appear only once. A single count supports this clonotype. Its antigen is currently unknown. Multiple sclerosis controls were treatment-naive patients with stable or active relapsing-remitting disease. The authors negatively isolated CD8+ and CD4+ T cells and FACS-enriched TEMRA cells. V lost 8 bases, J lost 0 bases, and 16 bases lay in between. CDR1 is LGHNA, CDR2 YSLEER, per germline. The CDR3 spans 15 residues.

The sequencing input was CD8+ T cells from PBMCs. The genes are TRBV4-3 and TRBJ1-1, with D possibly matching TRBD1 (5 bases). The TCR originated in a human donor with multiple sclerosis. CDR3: CASQEGSSMNTEAFF. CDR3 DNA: TGCGCCAGCCAAGAGGGGAGTTCAATGAACACTGAAGCTTTCTTT.